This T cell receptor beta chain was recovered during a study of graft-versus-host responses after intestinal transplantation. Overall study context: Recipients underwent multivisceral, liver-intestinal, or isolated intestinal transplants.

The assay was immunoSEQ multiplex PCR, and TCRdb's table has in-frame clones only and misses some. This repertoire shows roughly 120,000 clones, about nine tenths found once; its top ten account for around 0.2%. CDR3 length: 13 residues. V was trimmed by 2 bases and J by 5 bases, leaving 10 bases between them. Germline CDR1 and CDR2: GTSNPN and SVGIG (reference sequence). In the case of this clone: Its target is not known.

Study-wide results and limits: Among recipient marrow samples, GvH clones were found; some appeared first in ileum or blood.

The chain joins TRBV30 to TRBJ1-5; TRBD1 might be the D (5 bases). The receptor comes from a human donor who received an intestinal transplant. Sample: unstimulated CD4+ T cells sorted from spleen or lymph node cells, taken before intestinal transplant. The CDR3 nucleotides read TGTGCCTGGAGTAGACAGCTTGATCAGCCCCAGCATTTT. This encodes CAWSRQLDQPQHF.